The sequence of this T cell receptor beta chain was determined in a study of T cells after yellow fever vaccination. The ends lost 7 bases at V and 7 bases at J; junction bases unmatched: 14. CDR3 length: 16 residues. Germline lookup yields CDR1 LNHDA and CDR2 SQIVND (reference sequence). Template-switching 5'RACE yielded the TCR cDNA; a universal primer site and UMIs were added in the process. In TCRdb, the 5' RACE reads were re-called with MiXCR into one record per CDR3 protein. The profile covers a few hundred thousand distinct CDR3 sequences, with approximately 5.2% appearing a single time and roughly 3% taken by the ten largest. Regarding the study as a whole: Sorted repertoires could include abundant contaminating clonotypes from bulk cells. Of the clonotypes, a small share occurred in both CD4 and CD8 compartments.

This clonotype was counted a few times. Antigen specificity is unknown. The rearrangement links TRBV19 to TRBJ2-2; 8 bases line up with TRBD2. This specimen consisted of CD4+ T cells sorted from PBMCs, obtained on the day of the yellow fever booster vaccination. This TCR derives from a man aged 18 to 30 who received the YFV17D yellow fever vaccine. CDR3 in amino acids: CASKVLGLDPGGELFF. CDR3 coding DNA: TGTGCCAGTAAGGTTTTGGGACTAGACCCTGGCGGGGAGCTGTTTTTT.